This record looks at one T cell receptor beta chain sequence and its context. This entry is derived from a study of shared clonotypes between healthy human individuals. Study at large: Each donor had three CD4 naive, three CD4 memory, two CD8 naive and one CD8 memory plate.

In the original processing: ImmunoSEQ yielded junction-only sequences lacking quality scores, so filtering differed. The data were produced by immunoSEQ multiplex PCR, yet TCRdb's version contains in-frame clones alone and is incomplete. Clone size and V and J calls were adopted from that table, with D and trimming inferred from the DNA. The sample includes about 1.5 million clones, 95% to 99% of them seen just once. CDR1 SEHNR and CDR2 FQNEAQ come from the germline V gene (reference sequence). The CDR3 runs 16 residues. The ends lost 7 bases at V and 10 bases at J; junction bases unmatched: 16. Material: naive CD4+ T cells sorted from blood. Described subset: CD45RA+ positively selected. The chain carries TRBV7-9 and TRBJ2-1; 10 bases match TRBD1. The TCR sequence derives from a young man in good health. CDR3 protein: CASTWNRDRGSWEQFF. The CDR3 nucleotides read TGTGCCAGCACCTGGAACCGGGACAGGGGTAGTTGGGAGCAGTTCTTC.